A single sample is the source of the 26 T cell receptor beta chains below, sequenced in a study of shared clonotypes between healthy human individuals. The method was immunoSEQ multiplex PCR; TCRdb's version includes in-frame clones alone and lacks a portion of them. The data show approximately 2,000,000 clones, less than 95% seen once. Sequencing was done on a sample of naive CD4+ T cells from PBMCs. As for subset: CD45RA+ positively selected. Receptors originate from a man between 18 and 35 years old in good health. Some clones in this sample may be carry-over from other donors' samples.

The V gene is TRBV6-1, the J gene TRBJ1-5; 7 bases fit TRBD1. J gave up 6 bases and V 5 bases, and 10 bases lay outside the gene matches. CDR3 length equals 15 residues. Germline CDR1 and CDR2: MNHNS and SASEGT. The chain's CDR3 is CASSSEGGLGQPQHF. CDR3 coding DNA: TGTGCCAGCAGTTCAGAAGGGGGCCTCGGTCAGCCCCAGCATTTT.

This chain uses TRBV29-1 with TRBJ2-5; 10 bases match TRBD1. With the DNA end fitting TRBJ2-7 better, the J assignment may be wrong. This CDR3 comprises 12 residues. Germline V gives CDR1 SQVTM, CDR2 ANQGSEA. The CDR3 sequence: CSVGQGFYEQYF. The CDR3 DNA reads TGCAGCGTGGGACAGGGGTTCTACGAGCAGTACTTC.

This clone was counted only a few times. Here the CDR3 reads CASGPNYGYTF. The DNA for the CDR3 is TGTGCCAGCGGCCCTAACTATGGCTACACCTTC. This chain joins TRBV6-6 and TRBJ1-2, with D unresolved. This CDR3 has 11 amino acids. CDR1 MNHNY and CDR2 SVGAGI come from the germline V gene (reference sequence). Deletions cut 8 bases from V and 0 bases from J, with 4 bases between.

The genes are TRBV6-1 and TRBJ2-6; D not certain. The V gene lost 2 bases and the J gene lost 1 base, with 0 bases spanning the gap. The CDR3 loop spans 13 amino acids. Germline-derived CDR1 and CDR2 are MNHNS and SASEGT. Here the CDR3 DNA reads TGTGCCAGCAGTGAATCTGGGGCCAACGTCCTGACTTTC. Its translation: CASSESGANVLTF.

The CDR3 bases are TGTGCCAGCAGTAAACGACAGGTCCAGGGAAATCAGCCCCAGCATTTT. The encoded protein is CASSKRQVQGNQPQHF. J is TRBJ1-5 and V is TRBV28; perhaps TRBD1 as D (6 bases). The V end lost 5 bases, the J end lost 4 bases, and 18 bases lay between the germline ends. The germline V gene has CDR1 MDHEN and CDR2 SYDVKM. The CDR3 is made up of 16 amino acids. Combining the CDR3 with reference TRBV28 and TRBJ1-5 gives the whole variable domain DVKVTQSSRYLVKRTGEKVFLECVQDMDHENMFWYRQDPGLGLRLIYFSYDVKMKEKGDIPEGYSVSREKKERFSLILESASTNQTSMYLCASSKRQVQGNQPQHFGDGTRLSIL.

This chain connects TRBV15 to TRBJ2-3; 7 nucleotides agree with TRBD1. The CDR3 is 15 amino acids. V was clipped by 2 bases and J by 2 bases; unmatched bases: 4. CDR1 LNHNV and CDR2 YYDKDF come from the germline V gene (reference sequence). CDR3 protein: CATSRRGLATDTQYF. The CDR3, as DNA: TGTGCCACCAGCAGAAGGGGGCTAGCCACAGATACGCAGTATTTT.

This chain connects TRBV2 to TRBJ2-7, with 7 nucleotides matching TRBD1. V dropped 5 bases and J dropped 3; count of bases not matched to a gene: 7. Germline CDR1 and CDR2: SNHLY and FYNNEI. CDR3 size: 14 residues. The CDR3 sequence is CASSTTRQGYEQYF. DNA for the CDR3: TGTGCCAGCAGTACAACCCGACAGGGCTACGAGCAGTACTTC.

The rearrangement links TRBV5-6 to TRBJ2-5, with 9 bases matching TRBD2. Germline trimming cut 4 bases from V and 5 bases from J; bases unmatched to any gene: 12. This CDR3 contains 16 residues. The germline gives CDR1 SGHDT, CDR2 YYEEEE. The CDR3 is CASSTHPSGIGETQYF. CDR3 nucleotides: TGTGCCAGCAGCACCCACCCTAGCGGGATAGGGGAGACCCAGTACTTC.

The chain has TRBV18 and TRBJ1-2; no firm D call. Germline loops: CDR1 KGHSH, CDR2 LQKENI. The CDR3 consists of 16 residues. Trimming took 3 bases from V and 1 from J, leaving 15 bases between them. The CDR3 DNA reads as TGTGCCAGCTCACCTCTTGACTTACAATATAACTATGGCTACACCTTC. It specifies CASSPLDLQYNYGYTF.

V gene TRBV5-1 combines with J gene TRBJ2-1; 10 nucleotides line up with TRBD1. The CDR3 has 16 amino acids. Trimming removed 4 bases from V and 6 bases from J; junction bases left unmatched: 10. Germline V lookup: CDR1 SGHRS, CDR2 YFSETQ. CDR3 sequence: CASSRTGGPGLNEQFF. The CDR3 nucleotides read TGCGCCAGCAGCCGGACAGGGGGTCCTGGTCTCAATGAGCAGTTCTTC.

The rearrangement uses TRBV9 and TRBJ2-3; 7 nucleotides agree with TRBD2. In germline, CDR1 is SGDLS, CDR2 YYNGEE. V trimming: 1 base; J trimming: 7 bases; junction bases outside the gene matches: 12. The CDR3 totals 16 residues. CDR3 loop: CASSVSSGITGNTQYF. DNA of the CDR3: TGTGCCAGCAGCGTATCCAGCGGGATAACCGGAAATACGCAGTATTTT.

The J gene is TRBJ2-5, the V gene TRBV11-2; 8 bases agree with TRBD2. The germline gives CDR1 SGHAT, CDR2 FQNNGV. The CDR3 extends over 14 amino acids. V gave up 5 bases and J gave up 7 bases; unmatched junction bases: 9. CDR3 DNA: TGTGCCAGCAGCGCCGGGACTAGTTATGGGACCCAGTACTTC. This encodes CASSAGTSYGTQYF.

This chain joins TRBV7-3 and TRBJ2-1; 8 bases match TRBD2. Germline assignment: CDR1 SGHTA and CDR2 FQGTGA. There are 17 residues in the CDR3. J gave up 0 bases and V 5 bases, and 9 bases lay outside the gene matches. The CDR3 spells CASSQISGMSSYNEQFF. The CDR3 nucleotides read TGTGCCAGCAGCCAGATTAGCGGGATGAGCTCCTACAATGAGCAGTTCTTC.

This chain joins TRBV2 and TRBJ2-1; TRBD2 might be the D (6 bases). Deletions cut 8 bases from V and 7 bases from J, with 21 bases between. CDR1 and CDR2 (germline): SNHLY, FYNNEI. This CDR3 is 15 amino acids long. The CDR3 protein is CASVGGLTRGNEQFF. In DNA form, the CDR3 reads TGTGCCAGCGTTGGGGGACTGACTCGGGGGAATGAGCAGTTCTTC.

The CDR3 sequence is CASSPLKGYTDTQYF. Written as DNA, the CDR3 is TGTGCCAGCTCACCCCTCAAGGGGTACACAGATACGCAGTATTTT. V usage is TRBV18 and J usage is TRBJ2-3; maybe TRBD1 (5 bases). The V and J ends lost 3 bases and 2 bases respectively, with 12 bases between them. Germline loops: CDR1 KGHSH, CDR2 LQKENI. The CDR3 length is 15 residues. The complete variable domain, with remaining parts taken from reference TRBV18 and TRBJ2-3, reads NAGVMQNPRHLVRRRGQEARLRCSPMKGHSHVYWYRQLPEEGLKFMVYLQKENIIDESGMPKERFSAEFPKEGPSILRIQQVVRGDSAAYFCASSPLKGYTDTQYFGPGTRLTVL.

The chain links TRBV7-2 to TRBJ2-7; D assignment may be TRBD1 or TRBD2 (5 bases each). V was pared by 7 bases and J by 0 bases, with 13 bases between. CDR3 size: 14 residues. The germline V gene has CDR1 SGHTA and CDR2 FQGNSA. The CDR3 sequence is CASTPGTGSYEQYF. CDR3 DNA: TGTGCCAGCACACCCGGGACGGGCTCCTACGAGCAGTACTTC.

This clone showed up just once. V and J are TRBV2 and TRBJ1-2; no clear D gene. In germline, CDR1 is SNHLY, CDR2 FYNNEI. This CDR3 comprises 15 residues. V was clipped by 0 bases and J by 2 bases, with 10 bases between them. CDR3 DNA: TGTGCCAGCAGTGAAGCTCCGGGTCCGAACTATGGCTACACCTTC. It specifies CASSEAPGPNYGYTF.

This clone was found once. This chain joins TRBV6-5 and TRBJ1-3; D gene ambiguous. There are 14 residues in the CDR3. V was shortened by 6 bases and J by 2 bases, with 11 bases between the two germline ends. Germline CDR1 reads MNHEY; CDR2 reads SVGAGI. The DNA of the CDR3 is TGTGCCAGCAGACAATCCTCCACTGGAAACACCATATATTTT. This sequence encodes CASRQSSTGNTIYF.

This sequence joins TRBV10-1 and TRBJ2-7; a possible D gene is TRBD1 (5 bases). The CDR3 length is 14 residues. Between the trimmed V and J ends, which lost 6 bases and 5 bases, there was a span of 17 bases. Germline-derived CDR1 and CDR2 are WNHNN and SYGVQD (reference sequence). The chain's CDR3 is CASRASQGSNEQYF. DNA for the CDR3: TGCGCCAGCAGGGCGTCCCAGGGTAGCAACGAGCAGTACTTC.

The chain joins TRBV7-6 to TRBJ1-5; weak D call: TRBD1 (6 bases). The germline V gene encodes CDR1 SGHVS and CDR2 FNYEAQ. The CDR3 sequence is 16 residues long. V was clipped by 1 base and J by 7 bases, with 17 bases between them. The CDR3 nucleotides read TGTGCCAGCAGCTTAGGATCAGGGGCCCAGACCCAGCCCCAGCATTTT. Translation: CASSLGSGAQTQPQHF.

This chain joins TRBV7-2 and TRBJ1-5, with D uncertain. The V end lost 4 bases, the J end lost 1 base, and 14 bases lay between the germline ends. The CDR3 spans 16 residues. Germline CDR1 is SGHTA and CDR2 is FQGNSA. CDR3 protein: CASSSAGFRSNQPQHF. CDR3 DNA: TGTGCCAGCAGCTCGGCAGGTTTTCGGAGCAATCAGCCCCAGCATTTT.

The chain employs TRBV27 and TRBJ2-7, with D tentatively TRBD1 (8 bases). From germline, CDR1 is MNHEY and CDR2 SMNVEV (reference sequence). The V gene lost 5 bases and the J gene lost 6 bases, with 38 bases spanning the gap. This CDR3 spans 21 amino acids. The chain's CDR3 is CASSPRWTGLNLADDTSEQYF. DNA of the CDR3: TGTGCCAGCAGTCCCCGATGGACAGGGTTGAATCTAGCGGATGATACGAGCGAGCAGTACTTC.

The rearrangement links TRBV30 to TRBJ1-1; 7 nucleotides agree with TRBD1. The germline CDR1 and CDR2 sequences are GTSNPN and SVGIG (reference sequence). V gave up 2 bases and J gave up 5 bases; unmatched junction bases: 11. This CDR3 region has 15 residues. The CDR3 is CAWSQDRVQWTEAFF. CDR3 bases: TGTGCCTGGAGTCAAGACAGGGTGCAGTGGACTGAAGCTTTCTTT.

J is TRBJ1-1 and V is TRBV11-3; D perhaps matches TRBD1 (5 bases). The CDR3 spans 14 residues. CDR1 is SGHNT and CDR2 is YENEEA in the germline V gene. Trimming left V 0 bases short and J 1 base short, with 6 bases between. CDR3 residues: CASSLDQGNTEAFF. The CDR3 DNA reads as TGTGCCAGCAGCTTAGATCAGGGGAACACTGAAGCTTTCTTT.

This chain links TRBV30 with TRBJ2-1; no reliable D call. V lost 4 bases, J lost 3 bases, and 4 bases lay in between. Germline V gene lookup returns CDR1 GTSNPN and CDR2 SVGIG (reference sequence). This CDR3 has 11 amino acids. CDR3 region: CAWNSYNEQFF. The CDR3 nucleotides are TGTGCCTGGAACAGCTACAATGAGCAGTTCTTC.

This clone was counted once. This chain links TRBV5-6 with TRBJ2-7, with TRBD2 identical over 13 bases. This CDR3 contains 14 residues. Germline V gene lookup returns CDR1 SGHDT and CDR2 YYEEEE. V lost 4 bases to trimming and J lost 5 bases; unmatched junction nucleotides: 3. For the CDR3, the DNA is TGTGCCAGCAGCACACTAGCGGGAGGGGACGAGCAGTACTTC. Protein product: CASSTLAGGDEQYF.